In this sample, the clone carrying this T cell receptor (beta chain) turned up a few times. Its specificity is not known. This entry comes from a study of identical twins. TCRdb itself ran the 5' RACE reads through MiXCR, one entry per CDR3 protein. In the table there are about 390,000 distinct CDR3 sequences, around 9.7% of which are singletons. Germline-derived CDR1 and CDR2 are LGHDT and YNNKEL (reference sequence). The V end lost 2 bases, the J end lost 7 bases, and 9 bases lay between the germline ends. The CDR3 is 13 amino acids. Study-level points and caveats: The study based its conclusions on cross-sectional statistical analysis and did not follow the same donors. A lower insertion count was a feature of abundant cord blood beta clonotypes, with no such feature in memory repertoires.

This rearrangement joins TRBV3-1 to TRBJ2-1; possibly TRBD2 for D (5 bases). This clonotype was obtained from a woman aged 50 to 60 in good health. The material sequenced was naive T cells sorted from blood. The CDR3 loop reads CASSQPGENEQFF. Written as DNA, the CDR3 is TGTGCCAGCAGCCAACCCGGGGAAAATGAGCAGTTCTTC.